A single T cell receptor (beta chain) is shown here with its context. The data originate from a study of OX40 agonist ivuxolimab in advanced cancers. Using immunoSEQ multiplex PCR, the repertoire was profiled, and TCRdb retains in-frame clones only, with some absent. This table holds about 55,000 clones, 65% to 85% found once. The sample here was CD4+ or CD8+ T cells sorted from blood, taken in a trial of the OX40 agonist ivuxolimab. The TCR originated in an adult with an advanced solid tumor such as melanoma, head and neck, liver or kidney cancer.

The CDR3 sequence is CAGRYSGGARDEQFF. In DNA form, the CDR3 reads TGTGCCGGACGATATAGCGGGGGGGCTCGCGATGAGCAGTTCTTC. The J gene is TRBJ2-1, the V gene TRBV6-6; 11 nucleotides line up with TRBD2. The CDR3 length is 15 residues. The V and J ends lost 11 bases and 8 bases, in that order; junction bases with no gene match: 14. Germline CDR1 reads MNHNY; CDR2 reads SVGAGI (reference sequence).